The entry that follows covers one TCR beta chain sequence. This clonotype was counted many times. This clone's antigen is unknown. Base qualities are not provided; no much larger clone lies one nucleotide away. The data are from a study of regulatory T cells in long-lasting Graves disease (dated by TCRdb to the early 2020s). For context, the study as a whole: Antithyroid drugs had been taken for less than 3 months by newly diagnosed Graves' disease patients. A total of around 35 samples underwent TCR sequencing: around 13 from persistent and some 20 from newly diagnosed Graves' disease patients. This study used TCR sequencing and RNA sequencing of peripheral blood to compare persistent Graves' disease patients against newly diagnosed Graves' disease patients. The study took place in China and was registered as a clinical trial. What the work shows at the level of the full study, not this receptor alone: The authors acknowledged the small sample size as a limitation that may reduce accuracy. Only the TCR beta chain was sequenced and analyzed. Peripheral blood alone was examined, since thyroid tissue, which constituted the primary lesion, could not be accessed. A larger number of public clonotypes was shared among persistent patients (more than 2,500) than among newly diagnosed patients (roughly 1,000). Lower TCR Shannon entropy and fewer highly expanded clones were observed in persistent Graves' disease patients than in newly diagnosed patients, which suggested clonal expansion.

Sample time point, as interpreted from the label and publication: newly diagnosed GD, antithyroid drugs for less than 3 months. RNA was extracted from PBMCs in TRIzol for both TCR sequencing and RNA sequencing. The diagnosis of Graves' disease followed American Thyroid Association guidelines. Patients were recruited from an endocrinology department in Xi'an, China. Each patient gave 9 to 10 milliliters of peripheral blood, collected in an EDTA anticoagulant tube. Ficoll Paque Plus density gradient separation was used to isolate PBMCs, and no additional T cell sorting was done. RNA quality was checked with an Agilent 2100 Bioanalyzer and agarose gel, and concentration with a NanoDrop 2000. The library was prepared using multiplex PCR. Sequencing instrument: Illumina HiSeq 4000. CDR3 regions were amplified by Arm-PCR with iRepertoire HTBI primers to construct TCR beta libraries. Gel purification was performed on PCR products prior to sequencing. The study's processing was this. Gene usage analysis of CDR3 amino acid clonotypes relied on the roughly 67 TRBV and around 13 TRBJ segments identified across samples. COPE and FqMerger were used to merge filtered high-quality paired reads into contigs. Contigs were aligned with BLAST to IMGT TRBV, TRBD and TRBJ reference genes, and CDR3 was defined per IMGT. Highly expanded clones were defined as clonotypes with a frequency above 0.1%. Repertoire diversity was measured by Shannon entropy, and V-J evenness by the Gini coefficient. A clonotype was considered public if more than one individual shared it. TCRdb ran its own pipeline on the public reads, namely fastp trimming at Q25 and MiXCR clone calling, and kept in-frame beta chains. Rows matching on CDR3 protein sequence are summarized as one entry with the most common DNA and genes. These V and J calls are TCRdb output, not the study's own analysis. The sample table records approximately 470,000 distinct CDR3 sequences; roughly 16% of these occur just once. 12% of the sample is in the top ten clones.

The same sample was also studied in work on T cells in Graves' hyperthyroidism and ophthalmopathy. According to the second study: A patient counted as having stable Graves' hyperthyroidism if no progression to ophthalmopathy occurred over 18 months of follow-up. Hyperthyroidism patients were newly diagnosed, with disease duration under 2 months, and aged 18 to 65 years. Patients with uncontrolled infections, other autoimmune diseases, pregnancy or lactation were excluded. Diagnoses were established on the basis of clinical symptoms, serum thyroxine and TRAb, thyroid ultrasound, and orbital computed tomography. The TCR CDR3 was subjected to a first round of RT-PCR using the HTBI primer set and the Qiagen OneStep RT-PCR kit. Most expanded thyroid clonotypes (frequency above 0.001) were also detected in blood, a finding suggesting that blood repertoires may reflect thyroid immune responses. Ophthalmopathy was separated from stable hyperthyroidism by a 13 V-J signature model, with over 85% sensitivity and about 84% specificity obtained in cross-validation and 80%/75% obtained in testing. In validation, progression to ophthalmopathy was predicted by the model with 70.59% sensitivity and 72.22% specificity, a median of approximately 7.1 months before onset. To identify TCR V-J signatures that set the groups apart, the researchers used a discovery cohort of 95 to 100 patients, made up of 40 to 45 with Graves' ophthalmopathy and about 60 with stable Graves' hyperthyroidism. Prospective prediction of ophthalmopathy was tested in an independent validation cohort consisting of fewer than 20 hyperthyroidism patients and about 17 patients who later progressed to ophthalmopathy. The 90 to 100 discovery patients were randomly split 7:3 into training and test sets. Thyroid tissue and blood T-cell repertoires from several Graves' hyperthyroidism patients were also compared in the study. After sampling, hyperthyroidism patients received methimazole starting at 30 mg daily, and ophthalmopathy patients received high-dose intravenous methylprednisolone. The libraries were constructed in a second round of multiplex PCR and then size-selected and purified. Sequencing of the libraries was done on an Illumina HiSeq2000 using paired-end 100 bp reads. SOAPnuke was used to process the raw data, with reads discarded if the reads contained adapters or uncalled bases, had a mean Phred below 15, or lacked an exact constant-primer or identifier match. High-quality paired reads were merged using COPE v1.2.5, and each unique nucleotide sequence was defined as a clonotype. MiTCR v1.1 was used to align clonotypes to the IMGT TRBV, TRBD and TRBJ reference segments. The analysis included only V-J combinations with a frequency above 0.0001, which together covered roughly 99% of the repertoires. A TCS score was defined as the ratio of F50 (clonal expansion) to E x V (chaos), with BLOSUM62-based TCRdist applied between CDR3 peptides within each V-J. Welch's t-statistics and random forest reduced roughly 530 V-J features to around 14, which were used in a naive Bayes classifier (R e1071). No statistical method was used to fix the sample size in advance, and group allocation was not hidden from the investigators. TCR Vbeta CDR3 sequencing of approximately 140 peripheral blood samples (around 45 ophthalmopathy, 75 to 85 hyperthyroidism and 17 progressor patients) is reported in the paper.

Material: peripheral blood mononuclear cells (PBMCs), obtained at new diagnosis, from a patient treated with antithyroid drugs. The TCR originated in a man aged 40-50 years with Graves disease. Donor details come from another sample of the same person, matched by shared clones.

The nucleotides read TGTGCCAGCAGCCCCCGGGACGCCAGCAATGAGCAGTTCTTC. It is translated as CASSPRDASNEQFF. The chain is encoded by TRBV3-1 joined to TRBJ2-1; the D segment may tentatively be TRBD1 or TRBD2, each giving 5 matched bases. The cysteine opens and the phenylalanine closes a CDR3 of 14 amino acids. Of the read, only the CDR3 DNA is kept; its 42 bases are in frame from base 1. Trimming costs V 4 bases and J 6 bases, and their ends lie 13 bases apart. CDR1 and CDR2 were assigned from the germline V gene (reference sequence) as LGHDT and YNNKEL.